The 29 T cell receptor beta chains given below trace back to one sample, sequenced in a study of T cell repertoires in cytomegalovirus infection. The antigens for these receptors are not known. A single record per CDR3 protein comes from TCRdb applying MiXCR to the reads. The table includes about 920,000 distinct CDR3 sequences, 30% to 40% detected once. This specimen was cultured CD8+ T cells from PBMCs, taken from culture after CMV antigen stimulation. The receptors here all came from a human donor in good health (CMV status not recorded). Some clones in this sample may be carry-over from other donors' samples.

This sequence joins TRBV7-3 and TRBJ1-1; a weak D match, TRBD1 (5 bases). The CDR3 is made up of 14 amino acids. Germline V gives CDR1 SGHTA, CDR2 FQGTGA. Trimming cost V 2 bases and J 5 bases, with 12 bases left between them. DNA for the CDR3: TGTGCCAGCAGCTTATCGACAGAGCGAACTGAAGCTTTCTTT. Protein: CASSLSTERTEAFF.

This clonotype was counted a few times. The chain links TRBV6-5 to TRBJ2-3, with TRBD1 matching over 8 bases. Germline V lookup: CDR1 MNHEY, CDR2 SVGAGI. Unmatched junction bases numbered 7, after V lost 5 bases and J lost 3 bases. The CDR3 consists of 15 residues. The CDR3 coding sequence is TGTGCCAGCAGTCGCAAACGACAGGGGACAGATACGCAGTATTTT. It codes for CASSRKRQGTDTQYF.

CDR3 sequence reads: CASSEETPRAAEAFF. CDR3 in DNA: TGTGCCAGTAGTGAGGAGACACCCCGCGCAGCTGAAGCTTTCTTT. The gene calls are TRBV19 and TRBJ1-1, with D unresolved. Trimming left V 5 bases short and J 6 bases short, with 19 bases between. This CDR3 comprises 15 residues. Germline CDR1 is LNHDA and CDR2 is SQIVND (reference sequence).

This clonotype was counted many times. This rearrangement joins TRBV7-9 to TRBJ2-5; D may be TRBD2 (6 bases). CDR3 size: 13 residues. Germline-derived CDR1 and CDR2 are SEHNR and FQNEAQ (reference sequence). The ends were cut back, 5 bases at V and 3 bases at J, with 10 bases in the middle. The chain's CDR3 is CASSTWGEETQYF. CDR3 sequence (DNA): TGTGCCAGCAGCACCTGGGGGGAAGAGACCCAGTACTTC.

This clonotype was observed many times. This rearrangement joins TRBV7-2 to TRBJ1-2, with D uncertain. Germline V lookup: CDR1 SGHTA, CDR2 FQGNSA. V shed 7 bases and J shed 3 bases, with 18 bases lying between them. This CDR3 is 15 amino acids long. CDR3 residues: CASTIYGVRDYGYTF. For the CDR3, the DNA is TGTGCCAGCACCATTTATGGGGTACGTGACTATGGCTACACCTTC.

The chain carries TRBV7-8 and TRBJ2-7, with a tentative D call TRBD1 (6 bases). The CDR3 runs 14 residues. V lost 3 bases, J lost 1 base, and 10 bases lay in between. From germline, CDR1 is SGHVS and CDR2 FQNEAQ. The CDR3 here is CASSFRQGSYEQYV. The CDR3, as DNA: TGTGCCAGCAGCTTTCGGCAGGGGTCCTACGAGCAGTACGTC.

With regard to this clonotype: An end of the junction does not agree with germline; a read error may underlie this. The chain has TRBV6-6 and TRBJ1-1; unclear D gene. The CDR3 runs to 14 residues. The V gene's germline CDR1 is MNHNY and CDR2 SVGAGI (reference sequence). CDR3 nucleotides: TGTGCCAGCAGCTACTTGTCAAAACAGTTTGAAGCTTTCTTT. Translating it yields CASSYLSKQFEAFF.

Comment on this clonotype: The CDR3 does not end in the conserved phenylalanine or tryptophan, so this is likely a read error. The V gene is TRBV7-2, the J gene TRBJ2-3, with 13 bases fitting TRBD2. The CDR3 is 17 residues long. Germline V CDR1 and CDR2: SGHTA, FQGNSA. With V trimmed by 2 bases and J by 3 bases, 5 bases remained unmatched. CDR3 in DNA: TGTGCCAGCAGCTTAACTAGCGGGGGGGCCTGGACAGATACGCAGTATATT. Protein: CASSLTSGGAWTDTQYI.

With respect to this clonotype: The junction and the germline gene differ at one end; a read error may be behind it. This sequence joins TRBV6-8 and TRBJ1-4, with D unresolved. This CDR3 has 16 residues. Germline-derived CDR1 and CDR2 are MNHGY and SAAAGT. CDR3 sequence (DNA): TGTGCCAGCAGCCGAACCCTCGCCGCAACTAATGAAAAACTGATTTTT. Protein product: CASSRTLAATNEKLIF.

The genes are TRBV7-9 and TRBJ2-2; a weak D match, TRBD2 (6 bases). CDR3 length equals 14 residues. With 5 bases removed from V and 6 bases from J, the gap between germline ends came to 13 bases. Germline-derived CDR1 and CDR2 are SEHNR and FQNEAQ (reference sequence). The CDR3 DNA follows: TGTGCCAGCAGCACTAGTGGAGGGCCCGGGGAGCTGTTTTTT. Translation: CASSTSGGPGELFF.

This rearrangement joins TRBV7-2 to TRBJ2-5, with 9 bases that match TRBD2. Losses at the gene ends were 5 bases for V and 4 bases for J; bases not matched to a gene: 5. Germline assignment: CDR1 SGHTA and CDR2 FQGNSA. CDR3 size: 14 residues. In DNA form, the CDR3 reads TGTGCCAGCAGCCAAGGCGGGGGGGGAGAGACCCAGTACTTC. Its translation: CASSQGGGGETQYF.

This chain links TRBV19 with TRBJ2-3; 10 bases match TRBD1. CDR3 length: 15 residues. CDR1 is LNHDA and CDR2 is SQIVND in the germline V gene (reference sequence). After removal of 5 bases from V and 5 bases from J, the junction contained 7 bases not matched to a gene. CDR3 sequence: CASSPWTGGIDTQYF. CDR3 coding DNA: TGTGCCAGTAGTCCTTGGACAGGGGGAATAGATACGCAGTATTTT.

This clonotype has a count of ten or more. In DNA form, the CDR3 reads TGTGCCAGCAGCTTAGAGGGGGTAGGCCGCCGGGATTTACTAGGAAACACCATATATTTT. The encoded protein is CASSLEGVGRRDLLGNTIYF. J is TRBJ1-3 and V is TRBV7-8; a weak D match, TRBD1 (6 bases). Trimming cost V 1 base and J 4 bases, with 26 bases left between them. This CDR3 comprises 20 residues. Germline CDR1 reads SGHVS; CDR2 reads FQNEAQ.

This clonotype was counted between two and nine times. This chain uses TRBV27 with TRBJ2-3; TRBD1 matches at 7 bases. CDR1 and CDR2 from the germline V gene are MNHEY and SMNVEV (reference sequence). CDR3 length: 18 residues. V shed 3 bases, J shed 6 bases, and the junction held 18 bases outside the gene matches. CDR3 sequence: CASSFSRTGALSGDTQYF. The CDR3 DNA is TGTGCCAGCAGTTTCTCCCGGACAGGTGCATTGTCGGGGGATACGCAGTATTTT.

The V call is TRBV7-6, the J call TRBJ2-3; D tentatively fits TRBD1 or TRBD2 (5 bases each). This CDR3 is 19 amino acids long. The ends were cut back, 2 bases at V and 4 bases at J, with 25 bases in the middle. CDR1 is SGHVS and CDR2 is FNYEAQ in the germline V gene. This chain's CDR3 is CASSLFRGIEGKGADTQYF. In DNA form, the CDR3 reads TGTGCCAGCAGCTTATTTAGAGGGATTGAGGGGAAAGGCGCAGATACGCAGTATTTT.

This clonotype was seen ten or more times. J is TRBJ2-1 and V is TRBV7-2; weak D call: TRBD1 (6 bases). Germline lookup yields CDR1 SGHTA and CDR2 FQGNSA. This CDR3 spans 13 amino acids. Trimming cost V 2 bases and J 5 bases, with 7 bases left between them. The chain's CDR3 is CASSLPGDNEQFF. CDR3 bases: TGTGCCAGCAGCTTACCAGGGGACAATGAGCAGTTCTTC. Full variable domain (rest looked up from reference TRBV7-2 and TRBJ2-1): GAGVSQSPSNKVTEKGKDVELRCDPISGHTALYWYRQSLGQGLEFLIYFQGNSAPDKSGLPSDRFSAERTGGSVSTLTIQRTQQEDSAVYLCASSLPGDNEQFFGPGTRLTVL.

Details on this clonotype: A junction boundary mismatches the germline segment, possibly from a read error. V is TRBV28 and J is TRBJ2-5; a weak D match, TRBD1 (6 bases). The germline V gene encodes CDR1 MDHEN and CDR2 SYDVKM. There are 15 residues in the CDR3. CDR3: CVSSTTTGIQETQYF. CDR3 nucleotide sequence: TGTGTCAGCAGTACTACTACAGGGATTCAAGAGACCCAGTACTTC.

This sequence joins TRBV9 and TRBJ1-2; TRBD1 is a possible D gene (5 bases). V lost 2 bases and J lost 7, with 24 bases in between. This CDR3 has 17 amino acids. The V gene's germline CDR1 is SGDLS and CDR2 YYNGEE. Here the CDR3 DNA reads TGTGCCAGCAGCGTGTACCGGGACTTCCGAGTAGGTGGTGGCTACACCTTC. It codes for CASSVYRDFRVGGGYTF.

This clonotype has just a few counts. The V and J genes are TRBV19 and TRBJ1-5; D ambiguous. CDR3 length equals 15 residues. The germline V gene encodes CDR1 LNHDA and CDR2 SQIVND (reference sequence). Trimming removed 5 bases from V and 3 bases from J, with 14 bases in between. The CDR3 protein is CASSGSQVNNQPQHF. The CDR3, as DNA: TGTGCCAGTAGTGGTTCCCAGGTGAACAATCAGCCCCAGCATTTT.

The chain couples TRBV7-6 to TRBJ1-4; 9 bases align to TRBD1. The CDR3 covers 14 residues. The germline V gene has CDR1 SGHVS and CDR2 FNYEAQ. Trimming cost V 7 bases and J 6 bases; bases outside gene matches: 6. CDR3 bases: TGTGCCAGCACGAACCGGGACAGGGATGAAAAACTGTTTTTT. The encoded protein is CASTNRDRDEKLFF. The whole variable domain, filled in from reference TRBV7-6 and TRBJ1-4, reads GAGVSQSPRYKVTKRGQDVALRCDPISGHVSLYWYRQALGQGPEFLTYFNYEAQQDKSGLPNDRFSAERPEGSISTLTIQRTEQRDSAMYRCASTNRDRDEKLFFGSGTQLSVL.

This clonotype was seen more than once but under ten times. The rearrangement joins TRBV19 to TRBJ1-5; D unclear. Trimming removed 5 bases at V and 4 bases at J, with 18 bases between. This CDR3 has 16 amino acids. The germline V gene encodes CDR1 LNHDA and CDR2 SQIVND (reference sequence). CDR3 in DNA: TGTGCCAGTAGTCCGCTTCGGTGGGAGACTAATCAGCCCCAGCATTTT. Its protein is CASSPLRWETNQPQHF. Based on the CDR3 plus reference TRBV19 and TRBJ1-5, the full variable domain is DGGITQSPKYLFRKEGQNVTLSCEQNLNHDAMYWYRQDPGQGLRLIYYSQIVNDFQKGDIAEGYSVSREKKESFPLTVTSAQKNPTAFYLCASSPLRWETNQPQHFGDGTRLSIL.

This clonotype was seen a handful of times. The chain links TRBV6-5 to TRBJ1-1; the D gene is possibly TRBD1 (5 bases). CDR3 length: 13 residues. The V gene's germline CDR1 is MNHEY and CDR2 SVGAGI. Trimming stripped 7 bases from V and 5 bases from J, with 14 bases between. The CDR3 region has the DNA TGTGCCAGCATCTCGGGGGGGTGGACTGAAGCTTTCTTT. Translation gives CASISGGWTEAFF.

V usage is TRBV6-1 and J usage is TRBJ1-1, with a weak D call TRBD1 (5 bases). Between the trimmed V and J ends, which lost 2 bases and 2 bases, there was a span of 12 bases. From germline, CDR1 is MNHNS and CDR2 SASEGT. This CDR3 has 15 residues. CDR3 loop: CASSEFNRDNTEAFF. CDR3 in DNA: TGTGCCAGCAGTGAATTTAATAGGGACAACACTGAAGCTTTCTTT.

In its sample, this clonotype was seen many times. V usage is TRBV7-4 and J usage is TRBJ2-1; a weak D match, TRBD2 (5 bases). The CDR3 loop spans 14 amino acids. Germline loops: CDR1 SGHVT, CDR2 SQSDAQ. The V end was cut by 5 bases, the J end by 1 base, with 9 bases between. The CDR3 here is CASSPPGSYNEQFF. The CDR3, as DNA: TGTGCCAGCAGCCCTCCGGGGTCCTACAATGAGCAGTTCTTC.

V and J are TRBV11-1 and TRBJ2-7, with a possible D match to TRBD2 (6 bases). V was clipped by 6 bases and J by 0 bases, with 15 bases between them. The CDR3 runs 15 residues. Germline V gene data show CDR1 as SGHAT and CDR2 as FQDESV (reference sequence). CDR3: CASSFSGALSYEQYV. The CDR3 DNA follows: TGTGCCAGCAGTTTTAGCGGAGCCCTCTCCTACGAGCAGTACGTC.

V usage is TRBV9 and J usage is TRBJ1-1; no definite D call. Trimming pared 2 bases from V and 4 bases from J, leaving 18 bases between. The CDR3 contains 16 residues. Germline CDR1 SGDLS, CDR2 YYNGEE. The CDR3 region has the DNA TGTGCCAGCAGCGTCATCAAAGACCCAGAATTCACTGAAGCTTTCTTT. Amino acid sequence: CASSVIKDPEFTEAFF.

The chain recombines TRBV12-3 or TRBV12-4 with TRBJ2-1; 8 bases line up with TRBD2. Germline trimming cut 3 bases from V and 10 bases from J; bases unmatched to any gene: 11. This CDR3 has 15 residues. The CDR3 is CASSFWRGELEEQFF. The CDR3 DNA sequence: TGTGCCAGCAGTTTTTGGCGGGGGGAATTAGAGGAGCAGTTCTTC.

The chain recombines TRBV6-2 or TRBV6-3 with TRBJ2-1; no clear D. CDR3 length: 13 residues. Germline V gene data show CDR1 as MNHEY and CDR2 as SVGEGT. With 3 bases removed from V and 5 bases from J, the gap between germline ends came to 8 bases. CDR3: CASSYTLNNEQFF. The CDR3 DNA sequence: TGTGCCAGCAGTTATACGCTCAACAATGAGCAGTTCTTC.

This chain links TRBV6-1 with TRBJ2-1; 8 bases are shared with TRBD1. The CDR3 contains 14 residues. Germline lookup yields CDR1 MNHNS and CDR2 SASEGT. With 3 bases clipped from V and 8 bases from J, the junction kept 6 bases outside the gene matches. The CDR3 sequence is CASSDRGLVYEQFF. CDR3 coding DNA: TGTGCCAGCAGTGACAGGGGGCTCGTATATGAGCAGTTCTTC.